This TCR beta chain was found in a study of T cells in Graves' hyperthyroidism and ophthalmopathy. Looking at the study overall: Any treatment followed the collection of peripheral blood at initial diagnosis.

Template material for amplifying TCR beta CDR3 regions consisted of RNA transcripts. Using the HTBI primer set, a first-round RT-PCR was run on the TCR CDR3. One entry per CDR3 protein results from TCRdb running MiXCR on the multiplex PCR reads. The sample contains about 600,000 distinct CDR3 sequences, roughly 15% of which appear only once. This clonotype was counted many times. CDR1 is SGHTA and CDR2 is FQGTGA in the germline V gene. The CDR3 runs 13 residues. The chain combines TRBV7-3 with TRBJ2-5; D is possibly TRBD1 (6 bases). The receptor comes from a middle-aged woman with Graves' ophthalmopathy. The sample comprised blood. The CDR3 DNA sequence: TGTGCTACCAGTACAGGGAACGGCGAGACCCAGTACTTC. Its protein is CATSTGNGETQYF.